Listed below are T cell receptor beta chains from one sample, sequenced in a study of beta chain features in type 1 diabetes. The protocol was immunoSEQ multiplex PCR, while the TCRdb copy is restricted to in-frame clones and leaves out a portion. The repertoire holds over 650,000 clones, with around an eighth as singletons. Sequencing was performed on naive CD4+ T cells from blood. Receptor source: a man between 18 and 29 years old with type 1 diabetes. Each CDR3 is given without its conserved first and last residue.

v_gene: TRBV7-2; CDR3aa: ASSPGVSYNEQF
v_gene: TRBV2; CDR3aa: ASSEGAVGSRGKLF
v_gene: TRBV19; CDR3aa: ASSIGVFKGPATQPQH
v_gene: TRBV11-2; CDR3aa: ASRRGQPNTGELF
v_gene: TRBV5-6; CDR3aa: ASSLAGQGYQGEQF
v_gene: TRBV5-1; CDR3aa: ASSPGQVASKLGYT
v_gene: TRBV5-1; CDR3aa: ASSFITEQF
v_gene: TRBV9; CDR3aa: ASSVAPSGTTDTQY
v_gene: TRBV6-1; CDR3aa: ASSADRSGQPQH
v_gene: TRBV7-8; CDR3aa: ASSLRRQGAEKLF
v_gene: TRBV25-1; CDR3aa: ASSQHNLGANVLT
v_gene: TRBV20-1; CDR3aa: SATRHEAF
v_gene: TRBV7-3; CDR3aa: ASSYTPRGQASTDTQY
v_gene: TRBV11-2; CDR3aa: ASSPSAGSFTDTQY
v_gene: TRBV27; CDR3aa: ASRPGVSTRAF
v_gene: TRBV7-9; CDR3aa: ASSTGLAGDYEQY